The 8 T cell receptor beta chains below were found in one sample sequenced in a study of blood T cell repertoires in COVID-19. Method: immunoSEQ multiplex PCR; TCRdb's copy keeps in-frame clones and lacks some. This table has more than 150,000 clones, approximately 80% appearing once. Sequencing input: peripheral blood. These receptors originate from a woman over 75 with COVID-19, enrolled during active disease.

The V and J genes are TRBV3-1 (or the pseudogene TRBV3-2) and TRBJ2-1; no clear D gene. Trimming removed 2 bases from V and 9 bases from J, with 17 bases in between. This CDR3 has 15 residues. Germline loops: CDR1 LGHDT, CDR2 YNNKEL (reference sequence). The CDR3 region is CASSQLASGTGEQFF. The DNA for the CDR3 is TGTGCCAGCAGCCAATTGGCGTCGGGTACGGGTGAGCAGTTCTTC.

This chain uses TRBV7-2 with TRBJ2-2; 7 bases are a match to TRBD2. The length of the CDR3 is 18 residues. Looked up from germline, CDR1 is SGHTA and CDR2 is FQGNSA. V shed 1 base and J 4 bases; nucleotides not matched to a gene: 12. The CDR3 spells CASSLDVTSGTSTGELFF. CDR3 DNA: TGTGCCAGCAGCTTAGACGTCACAAGCGGGACCTCCACCGGGGAGCTGTTTTTT.

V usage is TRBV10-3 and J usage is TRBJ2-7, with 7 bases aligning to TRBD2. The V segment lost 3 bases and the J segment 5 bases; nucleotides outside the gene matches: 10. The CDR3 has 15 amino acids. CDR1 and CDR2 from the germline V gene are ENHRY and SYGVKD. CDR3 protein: CAISDSAGEDHEQYF. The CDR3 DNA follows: TGTGCCATCAGTGATTCGGCGGGAGAAGATCACGAGCAGTACTTC.

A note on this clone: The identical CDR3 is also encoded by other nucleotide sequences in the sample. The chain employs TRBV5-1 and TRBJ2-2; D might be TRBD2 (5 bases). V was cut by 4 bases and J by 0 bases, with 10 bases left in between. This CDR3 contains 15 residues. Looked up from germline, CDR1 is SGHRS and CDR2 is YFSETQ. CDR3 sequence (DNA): TGCGCCAGCAGCCGGGGTGGGGCGAACACCGGGGAGCTGTTTTTT. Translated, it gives CASSRGGANTGELFF.

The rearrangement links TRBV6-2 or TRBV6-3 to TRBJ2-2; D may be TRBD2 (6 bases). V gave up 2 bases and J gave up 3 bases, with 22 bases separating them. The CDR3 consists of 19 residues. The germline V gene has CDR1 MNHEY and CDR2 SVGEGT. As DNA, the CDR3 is TGTGCCAGCAGTTACCCCTATGAACTAGCTCCTTGGGACACCGGGGAGCTGTTTTTT. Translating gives CASSYPYELAPWDTGELFF.

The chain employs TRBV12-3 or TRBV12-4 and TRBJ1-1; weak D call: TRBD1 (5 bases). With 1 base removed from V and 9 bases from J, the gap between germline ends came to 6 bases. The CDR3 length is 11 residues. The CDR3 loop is CASSLGTKAFF. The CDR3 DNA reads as TGTGCCAGCAGTTTAGGGACAAAAGCTTTCTTT.

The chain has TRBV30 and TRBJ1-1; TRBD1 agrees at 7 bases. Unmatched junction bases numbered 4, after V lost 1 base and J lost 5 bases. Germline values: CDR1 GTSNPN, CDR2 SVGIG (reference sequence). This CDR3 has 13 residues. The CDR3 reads CAWSAGTVTEAFF. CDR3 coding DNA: TGTGCCTGGAGTGCCGGGACAGTGACTGAAGCTTTCTTT.

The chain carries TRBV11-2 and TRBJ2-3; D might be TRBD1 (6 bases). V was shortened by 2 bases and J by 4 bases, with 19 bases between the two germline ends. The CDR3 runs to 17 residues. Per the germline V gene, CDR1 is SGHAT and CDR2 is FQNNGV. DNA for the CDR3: TGTGCCAGCAGCTTACATCGGGCAGGGGATAAGTCAGATACGCAGTATTTT. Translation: CASSLHRAGDKSDTQYF.